This entry lists 23 T cell receptor beta chains sequenced from one sample in a study of blood T cell repertoires in COVID-19. Sequenced by immunoSEQ multiplex PCR; TCRdb stores in-frame clones only, minus some. The sample lists 260,000 or so clones, about four fifths occurring once. Sequencing was carried out using peripheral blood. Source of these receptors: a woman at least 80 years old with COVID-19, enrolled during active disease.

This clone is a singleton in its sample. Other DNA sequences in the same sample also yield this CDR3. The chain is built from TRBV6-5 and TRBJ1-5; the D gene is possibly TRBD1 (5 bases). The germline V gene has CDR1 MNHEY and CDR2 SVGAGI. The germline V and J ends were trimmed by 6 bases and 4 bases, with 7 bases remaining between them. The CDR3 consists of 12 residues. CDR3 loop: CASRGANQPQHF. As DNA, the CDR3 is TGTGCCAGCAGAGGGGCGAATCAGCCCCAGCATTTT.

The V gene is TRBV19, the J gene TRBJ2-1; D is uncertain. The germline V gene has CDR1 LNHDA and CDR2 SQIVND (reference sequence). The CDR3 is 13 amino acids. V lost 6 bases to trimming and J lost 0 bases, with 6 bases between them. The CDR3 protein is CASRSNSYNEQFF. The CDR3 region has the DNA TGTGCCAGTAGGAGTAACTCCTACAATGAGCAGTTCTTC. Full variable domain (remainder filled in from reference TRBV19 and TRBJ2-1): DGGITQSPKYLFRKEGQNVTLSCEQNLNHDAMYWYRQDPGQGLRLIYYSQIVNDFQKGDIAEGYSVSREKKESFPLTVTSAQKNPTAFYLCASRSNSYNEQFFGPGTRLTVL.

The V and J genes are TRBV18 and TRBJ1-4; D not resolved. Between the trimmed V and J ends, which lost 0 bases and 1 base, there was a span of 9 bases. This CDR3 comprises 16 residues. Germline CDR1 is KGHSH and CDR2 is LQKENI. CDR3 amino acids: CASSPPEAGTNEKLFF. In DNA form, the CDR3 reads TGTGCCAGCTCACCACCGGAGGCGGGAACTAATGAAAAACTGTTTTTT.

This rearrangement joins TRBV28 to TRBJ1-2; D is possibly TRBD1 (5 bases). Trimming took off 6 bases at V and 8 bases at J, with 13 bases between the two ends. In germline, CDR1 is MDHEN, CDR2 SYDVKM. This CDR3 has 12 amino acids. Written as DNA, the CDR3 is TGTGCCAGCAGGGGGGGACCCCCCGGCTACACCTTC. Translated, it gives CASRGGPPGYTF.

The V call is TRBV29-1, the J call TRBJ2-3; TRBD2 matches 10 bases. Germline values: CDR1 SQVTM, CDR2 ANQGSEA. CDR3 length: 14 residues. With 6 bases clipped from V and 7 bases from J, the junction kept 10 bases outside the gene matches. In nucleotides, the CDR3 is TGCAGCGTACGCTTAAGCGGGGGGGCCAATACGCAGTATTTT. Residues: CSVRLSGGANTQYF.

The V and J genes are TRBV11-2 and TRBJ2-5, with 12 bases that match TRBD2. The CDR3 is made up of 18 amino acids. The V gene's germline CDR1 is SGHAT and CDR2 FQNNGV. V gave up 5 bases and J gave up 3 bases; unmatched junction bases: 13. The CDR3 protein is CASSLNAWTSGTKETQYF. The CDR3, as DNA: TGTGCCAGCAGCCTAAACGCTTGGACTAGCGGGACTAAAGAGACCCAGTACTTC. Full variable domain (rest looked up from reference TRBV11-2 and TRBJ2-5): EAGVAQSPRYKIIEKRQSVAFWCNPISGHATLYWYQQILGQGPKLLIQFQNNGVVDDSQLPKDRFSAERLKGVDSTLKIQPAKLEDSAVYLCASSLNAWTSGTKETQYFGPGTRLLVL.

The chain carries TRBV18 and TRBJ1-3; D is unresolved. Germline CDR1 and CDR2: KGHSH and LQKENI. V gave up 3 bases and J gave up 0 bases, with 6 bases separating them. This CDR3 comprises 14 residues. The CDR3: CASSPAYSGNTIYF. As DNA, the CDR3 is TGTGCCAGCTCACCTGCCTACTCTGGAAACACCATATATTTT.

The chain is built from TRBV27 and TRBJ2-1, with 7 bases matching TRBD2. CDR1 is MNHEY and CDR2 is SMNVEV in the germline V gene (reference sequence). This CDR3 is built from 16 residues. After removal of 6 bases from V and 6 bases from J, the junction contained 14 bases not matched to a gene. Written as DNA, the CDR3 is TGTGCCAGCAGCCGACTGGGCGGGAGCAAGGCCAATGAGCAGTTCTTC. Residues: CASSRLGGSKANEQFF.

V is TRBV4-1 and J is TRBJ1-2; the D is unclear. The CDR3 contains 14 residues. Germline CDR1 MGHRA, CDR2 YSYEKL. V was shortened by 0 bases and J by 1 base, with 6 bases between the two germline ends. CDR3 sequence: CASSQDSINYGYTF. Here the CDR3 DNA reads TGCGCCAGCAGCCAAGATTCTATTAACTATGGCTACACCTTC.

This clone was seen only once. The chain has TRBV6-5 and TRBJ2-1, with a possible D match to TRBD2 (6 bases). The CDR3 contains 11 residues. The V end lost 4 bases, the J end lost 13 bases, and 11 bases lay between the germline ends. The germline V gene encodes CDR1 MNHEY and CDR2 SVGAGI. CDR3 coding DNA: TGTGCCAGCAGTTCTCGGGAGACCCAGTTCTTC. Translation gives CASSSRETQFF.

V gene TRBV9 combines with J gene TRBJ1-3; D ambiguous. Germline CDR1 SGDLS, CDR2 YYNGEE. CDR3 length: 13 amino acids. Trimming shortened V by 0 bases and J by 11 bases, and 12 bases separated the two germline ends. The DNA for the CDR3 is TGTGCCAGCAGCGTAGTCGGGGTTCCTCCCATATATTTT. Amino acids: CASSVVGVPPIYF.

This clone turned up a few times. The CDR3 loop reads CASSLDRGLQGYTF. CDR3 sequence (DNA): TGTGCCAGCAGCCTCGACAGGGGCCTACAGGGCTACACCTTC. This chain links TRBV11-2 with TRBJ1-2; 8 bases match TRBD1. CDR1 is SGHAT and CDR2 is FQNNGV in the germline V gene. The V gene end was trimmed by 5 bases and the J gene end by 8 bases; junction bases not matched to a gene: 10. CDR3 length: 14 amino acids.

This chain connects TRBV2 to TRBJ1-1; 9 bases agree with TRBD1. Germline V gene sequence: CDR1 SNHLY, CDR2 FYNNEI. J lost 6 bases, V lost 4 bases, and 9 bases had no gene match. CDR3 size: 15 residues. The CDR3 spells CASSGTGQGFAEAFF. In nucleotides, the CDR3 is TGTGCCAGCAGTGGAACGGGACAGGGCTTCGCTGAAGCTTTCTTT.

The chain couples TRBV30 to TRBJ1-1; TRBD1 is a possible D gene (6 bases). Germline V gene lookup returns CDR1 GTSNPN and CDR2 SVGIG (reference sequence). The CDR3 contains 12 residues. V dropped 2 bases and J dropped 11 bases, with 15 bases sitting between them. The CDR3 region is CAWSPGGGAAFF. The CDR3 nucleotides read TGTGCCTGGAGTCCTGGCGGGGGGGCGGCTTTCTTT.

The genes are TRBV5-1 and TRBJ1-5, with a possible D match to TRBD1 (5 bases). There are 14 residues in the CDR3. V lost 4 bases and J lost 1, with 9 bases in between. Germline CDR1 SGHRS, CDR2 YFSETQ. CDR3 coding DNA: TGCGCCAGCAGCCCTACAGGAAGCAATCAGCCCCAGCATTTT. It codes for CASSPTGSNQPQHF.

This chain joins TRBV11-3 and TRBJ2-3; 9 bases are a match to TRBD2. The CDR3 contains 15 residues. J lost 3 bases, V lost 1 base, and 2 bases had no gene match. Germline V gives CDR1 SGHNT, CDR2 YENEEA. CDR3 loop: CASSLGLAETDTQYF. The CDR3 coding sequence is TGTGCCAGCAGCTTAGGACTAGCGGAGACAGATACGCAGTATTTT.

This clone came up a few times. The chain employs TRBV19 and TRBJ1-5; 7 bases agree with TRBD1. Germline V gene sequence: CDR1 LNHDA, CDR2 SQIVND (reference sequence). V lost 6 bases to trimming and J lost 3 bases; unmatched junction nucleotides: 8. The CDR3 consists of 15 residues. CDR3 loop: CASSSGTVPNQPQHF. Written as DNA, the CDR3 is TGTGCCAGTAGCTCCGGGACAGTGCCCAATCAGCCCCAGCATTTT.

This clone is a singleton in its sample. The CDR3 bases are TGTGCCAGCAGTCTAGAGGGACTGGAGTACCAAGAGACCCAGTACTTC. This codes for CASSLEGLEYQETQYF. This chain joins TRBV6-2 or TRBV6-3 and TRBJ2-5, with D possibly TRBD2 on 6 matching bases. Germline CDR1 is MNHEY and CDR2 is SVGEGT. V lost 5 bases, J lost 0 bases, and 16 bases lay in between. This CDR3 has 16 residues.

This rearrangement joins TRBV19 to TRBJ1-1; D remains unclear. Germline V CDR1 and CDR2: LNHDA, SQIVND (reference sequence). V lost 7 bases and J lost 3, with 12 bases in between. The CDR3 is made up of 13 amino acids. DNA for the CDR3: TGTGCCAGTACCGCAGGTGTGGACACTGAAGCTTTCTTT. Translated, it gives CASTAGVDTEAFF.

This clone was seen a handful of times. The CDR3 is CASSAQGYEQYF. In nucleotides, the CDR3 is TGTGCCAGCAGCGCCCAGGGGTACGAGCAGTACTTC. The chain has TRBV9 and TRBJ2-7, with D tentatively TRBD1 (6 bases). CDR1 SGDLS and CDR2 YYNGEE come from the germline V gene. The CDR3 loop spans 12 amino acids. Trimming left V 3 bases short and J 4 bases short, with 8 bases between.

The V gene is TRBV5-1, the J gene TRBJ1-5; TRBD1 might be the D (5 bases). V shed 5 bases and J shed 4 bases, with 10 bases lying between them. The CDR3 extends over 13 amino acids. Germline V gene lookup returns CDR1 SGHRS and CDR2 YFSETQ. The CDR3 loop is CASSFDSNQPQHF. CDR3 DNA sequence: TGCGCCAGCAGTTTCGACAGTAATCAGCCCCAGCATTTT.

V and J are TRBV18 and TRBJ2-5; TRBD2 matches 10 bases. Germline V gene lookup returns CDR1 KGHSH and CDR2 LQKENI. This CDR3 has 15 residues. V lost 2 bases and J lost 2; bases outside the gene matches: 2. The CDR3 nucleotides are TGTGCCAGCTCACCAACACTAGCGGGGCAAGAGACCCAGTACTTC. Translation gives CASSPTLAGQETQYF.

This clone was seen only a few times. V and J are TRBV2 and TRBJ2-7; 9 nucleotides align to TRBD1. Germline trimming cut 5 bases from V and 2 bases from J; bases unmatched to any gene: 7. CDR3 length: 15 residues. Germline CDR1 reads SNHLY; CDR2 reads FYNNEI. CDR3 nucleotides: TGTGCCAGCAGTCGACAGGGGGGAGGGCCCTACGAGCAGTACTTC. Its protein is CASSRQGGGPYEQYF.